This is a list of T cell receptor beta chains from one sample in a study of blood T cell repertoires in COVID-19. TCRdb's copy holds only in-frame clones and misses some; the assay was immunoSEQ multiplex PCR. The table includes about 250,000 clones, about 89% detected once. The sequenced material came from PBMCs or T cells enriched from blood (not recorded which). These receptors all stem from a man aged 40-55 years who had recovered from COVID-19. Each CDR3 is given with its conserved first and last residue. Fields, in order: J gene, D gene, clone size, V gene, CDR3 protein, CDR3 DNA. A D gene is named only where the DNA matches it firmly. Part of the rows lack a size; the others show once, few, many or a class for expanded clones.

j_gene: TRBJ1-2
d_gene: .
abundance: .
v_gene: TRBV30
CDR3aa: CAWSLGAGDYGYTF
CDR3nt: TGTGCCTGGAGTTTGGGGGCCGGGGACTATGGCTACACCTTC

j_gene: TRBJ1-3
d_gene: .
abundance: .
v_gene: TRBV30
CDR3aa: CAWSGGGPGNTIYF
CDR3nt: TGTGCCTGGAGTGGCGGGGGGCCTGGAAACACCATATATTTT

j_gene: TRBJ2-1
d_gene: TRBD2
abundance: .
v_gene: TRBV14
CDR3aa: CASSQASGYNEQFF
CDR3nt: TGTGCCAGCAGCCAAGCTAGCGGCTACAATGAGCAGTTCTTC

j_gene: TRBJ2-3
d_gene: .
abundance: .
v_gene: TRBV5-1
CDR3aa: CASSAGLDWTDTQYF
CDR3nt: TGCGCCAGCAGCGCCGGACTGGACTGGACAGATACGCAGTATTTT

j_gene: TRBJ2-7
d_gene: TRBD1
abundance: .
v_gene: TRBV19
CDR3aa: CASSILAGTGPYEQYF
CDR3nt: TGTGCCAGTAGTATTTTGGCGGGGACAGGACCCTACGAGCAGTACTTC

j_gene: TRBJ2-3
d_gene: .
abundance: .
v_gene: TRBV5-4
CDR3aa: CASRRPGDTQYF
CDR3nt: TGTGCCAGCAGACGTCCGGGGGATACGCAGTATTTT

j_gene: TRBJ1-3
d_gene: .
abundance: .
v_gene: TRBV9
CDR3aa: CASSALGVPLTGNTIYF
CDR3nt: TGTGCCAGCAGCGCCCTCGGGGTACCCCTCACTGGAAACACCATATATTTT

j_gene: TRBJ2-3
d_gene: TRBD1
abundance: many
v_gene: TRBV6-4
CDR3aa: CASSDGQGADTQYF
CDR3nt: TGTGCCAGCAGTGACGGACAGGGGGCAGATACGCAGTATTTT

j_gene: TRBJ1-4
d_gene: .
abundance: .
v_gene: TRBV7-8
CDR3aa: CASSLGRAGEKLFF
CDR3nt: TGTGCCAGCAGCTTGGGGCGGGCGGGAGAAAAACTGTTTTTT

j_gene: TRBJ2-6
d_gene: .
abundance: .
v_gene: TRBV27
CDR3aa: CASSLSHGWASGANVLTF
CDR3nt: TGTGCCAGCAGTTTATCACACGGTTGGGCTTCTGGGGCCAACGTCCTGACTTTC

j_gene: TRBJ2-7
d_gene: TRBD2
abundance: .
v_gene: TRBV30
CDR3aa: CAWSATSGGYEQYF
CDR3nt: TGTGCCTGGAGTGCCACTAGCGGGGGGTACGAGCAGTACTTC

j_gene: TRBJ2-7
d_gene: TRBD2
abundance: .
v_gene: TRBV12-3/TRBV12-4
CDR3aa: CASSLAGGYEQYF
CDR3nt: TGTGCCAGCAGCCTCGCGGGGGGCTACGAGCAGTACTTC

j_gene: TRBJ1-1
d_gene: .
abundance: .
v_gene: TRBV18
CDR3aa: CASSPFAENTEAFF
CDR3nt: TGTGCCAGCTCACCATTCGCAGAAAACACTGAAGCTTTCTTT

j_gene: TRBJ2-6
d_gene: .
abundance: .
v_gene: TRBV6-2/TRBV6-3
CDR3aa: CASSSGPTGTSGANVLTF
CDR3nt: TGTGCCAGCAGTTCTGGCCCGACAGGCACCTCTGGGGCCAACGTCCTGACTTTC

j_gene: TRBJ1-5
d_gene: .
abundance: .
v_gene: TRBV28
CDR3aa: CASSTYSNQPQHF
CDR3nt: TGTGCCAGCAGTACTTATAGCAATCAGCCCCAGCATTTT

j_gene: TRBJ2-6
d_gene: .
abundance: .
v_gene: TRBV3-1/TRBV3-2
CDR3aa: CASSPLTGILTGANVLTF
CDR3nt: TGTGCCAGCAGCCCCTTGACAGGCATCCTCACAGGGGCCAACGTCCTGACTTTC